Listed below are T cell receptor beta chains from one sample, sequenced in a study of blood T cell repertoires in COVID-19. Repertoires were generated with immunoSEQ multiplex PCR, while TCRdb's copy carries only in-frame clones and drops some. The data hold 110,000 or so clones, with 85% to 90% observed a single time. The sequencing input was peripheral blood. These receptors originate from a woman aged 50 to 60 with acute or convalescent COVID-19. CDR3s include the opening cysteine and the closing phenylalanine or tryptophan. The D gene is left open where the match is weak. Clone sizes are given selectively: once, few, many, or a class where the clone is expanded.

>-|TRBV19|TRBD1|TRBJ2-7
CASRKRQGPYEQYF
TGTGCCAGTAGAAAAAGACAGGGACCCTACGAGCAGTACTTC
>-|TRBV7-2|TRBD2|TRBJ2-3
CASSPRAGGPSDTQYF
TGTGCCAGCAGCCCGAGAGCGGGAGGGCCGTCAGATACGCAGTATTTT
>-|TRBV10-3|-|TRBJ2-7
CAISEGQDEQYF
TGTGCCATCAGTGAGGGGCAGGACGAGCAGTACTTC
>-|TRBV21-1|-|TRBJ2-7
CARAVHRDYSYEQYF
TGTGCCAGAGCCGTACACCGGGACTACTCCTACGAGCAGTACTTC
>-|TRBV4-1|-|TRBJ1-1
CASSQDPTVTEAFF
TGCGCCAGCAGCCAAGATCCGACAGTCACTGAAGCTTTCTTT
>-|TRBV5-5|-|TRBJ2-1
CASSLARAVYNEQFF
TGTGCCAGCAGCTTGGCCAGGGCGGTGTACAATGAGCAGTTCTTC
>few|TRBV14|-|TRBJ1-3
CASSQETLLSGNTIYF
TGTGCCAGCAGCCAAGAAACCCTACTCTCTGGAAACACCATATATTTT
>-|TRBV7-2|-|TRBJ2-1
CASSRTLEQFF
TGTGCCAGCAGCCGGACACTTGAGCAGTTCTTC
>-|TRBV10-1|-|TRBJ2-1
CASSLMGAGEQFF
TGCGCCAGCAGTTTAATGGGGGCCGGAGAGCAGTTCTTC
>-|TRBV28|-|TRBJ2-7
CASSFAAYEQYF
TGTGCCAGCAGTTTCGCAGCCTACGAGCAGTACTTC
>-|TRBV27|TRBD1|TRBJ2-5
CASSRGGAGSQYF
TGTGCCAGCAGTCGAGGGGGCGCAGGTTCCCAGTACTTC
>-|TRBV30|-|TRBJ2-7
CAWSNSGHEQYF
TGTGCCTGGAGTAATAGCGGTCACGAGCAGTACTTC
>-|TRBV7-3|-|TRBJ2-5
CASSPYPGSETQYF
TGTGCCAGCAGCCCCTACCCAGGGTCTGAGACCCAGTACTTC
>-|TRBV2|-|TRBJ1-2
CASSESGYGYTF
TGTGCCAGCAGTGAGTCAGGGTATGGCTACACCTTC
>-|TRBV30|-|TRBJ2-7
CAWRKGQLSYEQYF
TGTGCCTGGAGGAAGGGGCAGCTTTCCTACGAGCAGTACTTC